Below are 23 T cell receptor beta chains sequenced from a single sample in a study of Graves' ophthalmopathy and Graves' hyperthyroidism. The sequenced template was RNA, covering the TCR beta CDR3 region. HTBI primers were used in a first-round RT-PCR, which preceded a second-round multiplex PCR. One entry per CDR3 protein results from TCRdb running MiXCR on the multiplex PCR reads. The table records hundreds of thousands of distinct CDR3 sequences, under 25% of them present only once. The sequenced material came from peripheral blood. These receptors were collected from a woman younger than 30 with stable Graves' hyperthyroidism.

This clonotype was found many times. This chain joins TRBV19 and TRBJ2-7; D might be TRBD1 (6 bases). The CDR3 loop spans 15 amino acids. From germline, CDR1 is LNHDA and CDR2 SQIVND (reference sequence). V lost 3 bases and J lost 2, with 14 bases in between. The CDR3 protein is CASSMRGTKAYEQYF. The CDR3 DNA follows: TGTGCCAGTAGTATGAGGGGGACAAAGGCCTACGAGCAGTACTTC. Together with reference TRBV19 and TRBJ2-7, the CDR3 gives the full variable domain: DGGITQSPKYLFRKEGQNVTLSCEQNLNHDAMYWYRQDPGQGLRLIYYSQIVNDFQKGDIAEGYSVSREKKESFPLTVTSAQKNPTAFYLCASSMRGTKAYEQYFGPGTRLTVT.

This clonotype was counted at least ten times. The gene calls are TRBV12-3 or TRBV12-4 and TRBJ2-7; 13 bases match TRBD2. The CDR3 extends over 15 amino acids. Trimming at V came to 6 bases and at J to 1 base, leaving 3 bases not matched to a gene. The CDR3 here is CASRAGLAGSYEQYF. The CDR3 region has the DNA TGTGCCAGCAGAGCGGGACTAGCGGGGTCCTACGAGCAGTACTTC.

This clonotype was counted at least ten times. The chain carries TRBV19 and TRBJ1-2; D gene unclear. The germline V and J ends were trimmed by 5 bases and 1 base, with 14 bases remaining between them. In germline, CDR1 is LNHDA, CDR2 SQIVND (reference sequence). The CDR3 runs 15 residues. CDR3 amino acids: CASSPRSRFNYGYTF. The CDR3 region has the DNA TGTGCCAGTAGTCCGAGGTCGAGGTTTAACTATGGCTACACCTTC.

This clonotype has at least ten counts. The J gene is TRBJ2-7, the V gene TRBV20-1, with D perhaps TRBD2 (5 bases). V shed 6 bases and J shed 6 bases, with 18 bases lying between them. This CDR3 has 13 residues. Germline values: CDR1 DFQATT, CDR2 SNEGSKA (reference sequence). The chain's CDR3 is CSAPILATGEQYF. DNA of the CDR3: TGCAGTGCCCCGATTCTAGCCACCGGCGAGCAGTACTTC.

This clonotype has ten or more counts. This chain links TRBV19 with TRBJ1-5, with a tentative D call TRBD1 (5 bases). Deletions cut 4 bases from V and 7 bases from J, with 8 bases between. Germline CDR1 LNHDA, CDR2 SQIVND (reference sequence). The CDR3 runs to 12 residues. CDR3 sequence reads: CASSKGRQPQHF. In nucleotides, the CDR3 is TGTGCCAGTAGTAAGGGGAGGCAGCCCCAGCATTTT.

This clonotype has just one count. A much larger clone is a single base away; this may be a read error. The rearrangement links TRBV6-5 to TRBJ1-5; D remains ambiguous. V lost 2 bases, J lost 10 bases, and 12 bases lay in between. The CDR3 is made up of 13 amino acids. The V gene's germline CDR1 is MNHEY and CDR2 SVGAGI. This CDR3 reads CASSYRGGHPQHF. CDR3 sequence (DNA): TGTGCCAGCAGTTACAGAGGAGGGCATCCCCAGCATTTT.

This clonotype was observed many times. Here the CDR3 reads CAGSTTDRESCRGYTF. As DNA, the CDR3 is TGTGCCGGGTCCACGACGGACAGGGAATCTTGTAGGGGCTACACCTTC. The chain has TRBV6-2 or TRBV6-3 and TRBJ1-2; 8 bases align to TRBD1. V lost 11 bases and J lost 8; bases outside the gene matches: 22. CDR3 size: 16 residues. Germline-derived CDR1 and CDR2 are MNHEY and SVGEGT.

In its sample, this clonotype was seen many times. The J gene is TRBJ2-5, the V gene TRBV20-1, with TRBD2 identical over 10 bases. The CDR3 totals 15 residues. V trimming: 4 bases; J trimming: 0 bases; junction bases outside the gene matches: 5. Germline V gene lookup returns CDR1 DFQATT and CDR2 SNEGSKA (reference sequence). CDR3 DNA sequence: TGCAGTGCTATCCTACTAGCGGGGTACCAAGAGACCCAGTACTTC. It encodes CSAILLAGYQETQYF.

With regard to this clonotype: Mismatch with germline at one junction end may stem from a read error. This rearrangement joins TRBV10-3 to TRBJ2-7, with D perhaps TRBD2 (6 bases). This CDR3 comprises 16 residues. Germline CDR1 is ENHRY and CDR2 is SYGVKD. This chain's CDR3 is CASSESKAGGAYEQYF. The CDR3 DNA is TGTGCCAGCAGTGAGTCAAAGGCTGGCGGGGCCTACGAGCAGTACTTC.

This clonotype was detected ten times or more. V is TRBV11-2 and J is TRBJ1-2, with 7 positions matching TRBD1. Unmatched junction bases numbered 12, after V lost 3 bases and J lost 8 bases. Germline V gives CDR1 SGHAT, CDR2 FQNNGV. This CDR3 is 15 amino acids long. The CDR3 coding sequence is TGTGCCAGCAGCTTGGATCTACAGGGGAAAGAAGGCTACACCTTC. It encodes CASSLDLQGKEGYTF.

V gene TRBV12-3 or TRBV12-4 combines with J gene TRBJ1-2, with 7 positions matching TRBD1. The CDR3 extends over 14 amino acids. J was trimmed by 0 bases and V by 5 bases; bases with no gene match: 3. This chain's CDR3 is CASSRGTANYGYTF. CDR3 DNA: TGTGCCAGCAGTCGAGGGACAGCTAACTATGGCTACACCTTC.

This clonotype has at least ten counts. The chain uses TRBV28 and TRBJ2-2, with D perhaps TRBD1 (5 bases). The CDR3 consists of 14 residues. Germline values: CDR1 MDHEN, CDR2 SYDVKM. V dropped 6 bases and J dropped 5 bases, with 13 bases sitting between them. The CDR3 DNA sequence: TGTGCCAGCAGGTTCCAGGGTGAAACCGGGGAGCTGTTTTTT. Its translation is CASRFQGETGELFF.

Note on this clonotype: The junction departs from germline at one end; a sequencing error may be responsible. This chain connects TRBV6-5 to TRBJ1-2, with D possibly TRBD1 on 5 matching bases. The germline CDR1 and CDR2 sequences are MNHEY and SVGAGI. The CDR3 contains 15 residues. The CDR3 region is CASSYSDKFDYGYTF. Written as DNA, the CDR3 is TGTGCCAGCAGTTACTCGGACAAGTTTGACTATGGTTACACCTTC.

This clonotype was seen ten or more times. J is TRBJ2-7 and V is TRBV20-1, with 7 bases matching TRBD1. The CDR3 runs 13 residues. Germline loops: CDR1 DFQATT, CDR2 SNEGSKA (reference sequence). Losses at the gene ends were 5 bases for V and 4 bases for J; bases not matched to a gene: 8. The chain's CDR3 is CSAQRGTAYEQYF. The CDR3 nucleotides are TGCAGTGCTCAAAGGGGGACAGCTTACGAGCAGTACTTC.

This chain uses TRBV3-1 with TRBJ1-4, with no clear D. The ends were cut back, 1 base at V and 12 bases at J, with 12 bases in the middle. Germline CDR1 and CDR2: LGHDT and YNNKEL (reference sequence). CDR3 length: 13 amino acids. The DNA of the CDR3 is TGTGCCAGCAGCCAAGCTCATGCAGTAGAACTGTTTTTT. This codes for CASSQAHAVELFF.

At least ten counts were recorded for this clonotype. V and J are TRBV2 and TRBJ2-7; 10 bases line up with TRBD1. The CDR3 loop spans 14 amino acids. Germline values: CDR1 SNHLY, CDR2 FYNNEI. V was clipped by 8 bases and J by 2 bases; unmatched bases: 6. DNA of the CDR3: TGTGCCAGCGTCTCCGGACAGGGGGCCTACGAGCAGTACTTC. It yields the protein CASVSGQGAYEQYF.

V is TRBV27 and J is TRBJ1-2; 9 positions agree with TRBD1. Trimming cost V 0 bases and J 6 bases; bases outside gene matches: 11. CDR3 size: 17 residues. The V gene's germline CDR1 is MNHEY and CDR2 SMNVEV (reference sequence). The CDR3 loop is CASSLSVTGGTTNGYTF. The DNA of the CDR3 is TGTGCCAGCAGTTTATCGGTGACAGGGGGAACCACGAATGGCTACACCTTC.

Many counts were recorded for this clonotype. V is TRBV11-2 and J is TRBJ2-7, with 8 bases matching TRBD1. The CDR3 has 16 residues. The germline gives CDR1 SGHAT, CDR2 FQNNGV. Germline trimming cut 1 base from V and 1 base from J; bases unmatched to any gene: 6. For the CDR3, the DNA is TGTGCCAGCAGCTTAGTCTCACGGACAGGGTCCTACGAGCAGTACTTC. It specifies CASSLVSRTGSYEQYF. Together with reference TRBV11-2 and TRBJ2-7, the CDR3 gives the full variable domain: EAGVAQSPRYKIIEKRQSVAFWCNPISGHATLYWYQQILGQGPKLLIQFQNNGVVDDSQLPKDRFSAERLKGVDSTLKIQPAKLEDSAVYLCASSLVSRTGSYEQYFGPGTRLTVT.

This clonotype was seen at least ten times. This chain links TRBV12-3 or TRBV12-4 with TRBJ2-7; possible D gene TRBD1, 5 bases. The V gene lost 6 bases and the J gene lost 3 bases, with 9 bases spanning the gap. This CDR3 comprises 12 residues. CDR3 nucleotides: TGTGCCAGCAGGAGACAGTTCTACGAGCAGTACTTC. This sequence encodes CASRRQFYEQYF.

This clonotype was seen many times. This chain links TRBV5-1 with TRBJ2-7; 8 bases are shared with TRBD1. CDR1 is SGHRS and CDR2 is YFSETQ in the germline V gene. J was trimmed by 1 base and V by 0 bases; bases with no gene match: 3. This CDR3 contains 15 residues. CDR3 sequence: CASSLDTGGSYEQYF. CDR3 coding DNA: TGCGCCAGCAGCTTGGATACAGGGGGATCCTACGAGCAGTACTTC.

This chain joins TRBV27 and TRBJ2-2; no definite D call. CDR1 MNHEY and CDR2 SMNVEV come from the germline V gene (reference sequence). The CDR3 length is 16 residues. The germline V and J ends were trimmed by 0 bases and 6 bases, with 14 bases remaining between them. CDR3: CASSLSWQKVAGELFF. In DNA, the CDR3 is TGTGCCAGCAGTTTATCCTGGCAGAAGGTGGCCGGGGAGCTGTTTTTT.

A single count supports this clonotype. This rearrangement joins TRBV20-1 to TRBJ2-7; 10 bases agree with TRBD2. The V gene end was trimmed by 5 bases and the J gene end by 3 bases; junction bases not matched to a gene: 4. CDR3 length equals 13 residues. Germline values: CDR1 DFQATT, CDR2 SNEGSKA (reference sequence). The CDR3 DNA reads TGCAGTGCTCCTAGCGGGGGCGACTACGAGCAGTACTTC. Residues: CSAPSGGDYEQYF.

Ten or more counts support this clonotype. The genes are TRBV10-3 and TRBJ2-7, with D uncertain. The V and J ends lost 7 bases and 5 bases respectively, with 18 bases between them. The CDR3 extends over 14 amino acids. Per germline, CDR1 ENHRY and CDR2 SYGVKD. The DNA of the CDR3 is TGTGCCATCAAGCCCCTAGGTGGATTGCACGAGCAGTACTTC. Translated, it gives CAIKPLGGLHEQYF.